This TCR beta chain originates from a study of shared T cell receptors in the human thymus. The V gene's germline CDR1 is SGHRS and CDR2 YFSETQ. The CDR3 is 17 residues long. The V segment lost 3 bases and the J segment 7 bases; nucleotides outside the gene matches: 13. Data came from immunoSEQ multiplex PCR; TCRdb stores just in-frame clones and leaves some out. The repertoire holds around 67,000 clones, around 96% seen once, with about 0.033% in the top ten. The TCR sequence derives from a human donor. Sample: thymocytes. The chain is built from TRBV5-1 and TRBJ2-1; 10 bases agree with TRBD1. CDR3 region: CASSSQASGTGVNEQFF. The CDR3 coding sequence is TGCGCCAGCAGCTCACAAGCTTCCGGGACAGGGGTAAATGAGCAGTTCTTC.